The rows below give T cell receptor beta chains drawn from one sample of a study of OX40 agonist ivuxolimab in advanced cancers. Generated by immunoSEQ multiplex PCR, the TCRdb table keeps only in-frame clones and is missing some. The table shows under 85,000 clones, with approximately 88% occurring only once. The sequencing used CD4+ or CD8+ T cells sorted from blood, collected in a trial of the OX40 agonist ivuxolimab. The receptors originated from an adult with an advanced solid tumor such as melanoma, head and neck, liver or kidney cancer. Each CDR3 is given with its conserved first and last residue. The order of the fields is J gene, clone size, V gene, D gene, CDR3 length, CDR3 protein, CDR3 DNA. A D gene is named only where the DNA matches it firmly. Rows give clone size only sometimes, using once, few, many, or a class for an expanded clone.

TRBJ1-2 . TRBV2 . 14 CASSPQGSSFGYTF TGTGCCAGCAGTCCCCAGGGATCCTCTTTTGGCTACACCTTC
TRBJ2-3 . TRBV29-1 . 10 CSGFTDTQYF TGCAGCGGCTTCACAGATACGCAGTATTTT
TRBJ2-1 once TRBV7-8 . 15 CASSLRDTLYNEQFF TGTGCCAGCAGCTTAAGGGACACACTTTACAATGAGCAGTTCTTC
TRBJ2-1 . TRBV5-4 TRBD2 17 CASSLDLMTSGGGEQFF TGTGCCAGCAGCTTGGACCTTATGACTAGCGGGGGGGGTGAGCAGTTCTTC
TRBJ1-2 . TRBV6-1 TRBD1 14 CASSVTGTNYGYTF TGTGCCAGCAGTGTGACAGGGACTAACTATGGCTACACCTTC
TRBJ1-6 few TRBV19 . 15 CASSIAGAINSPLHF TGTGCCAGTAGTATAGCGGGGGCTATCAATTCACCCCTCCACTTT
TRBJ2-3 . TRBV30 . 15 CAWSSGQLSTDTQYF TGTGCCTGGAGTTCCGGACAGCTTTCCACAGATACGCAGTATTTT
TRBJ2-5 . TRBV20-1 . 11 CSARDVQTQYF TGCAGTGCTAGAGATGTGCAGACCCAGTACTTC
TRBJ2-7 . TRBV5-5 TRBD1 16 CASSLKGQGSSYEQYF TGTGCCAGCAGCTTGAAGGGACAGGGAAGCTCCTACGAGCAGTACTTC
TRBJ2-4 . TRBV4-1 TRBD1 14 CASSQGQGINIQYF TGCGCCAGCAGCCAAGGACAGGGGATAAACATTCAGTACTTC
TRBJ2-3 . TRBV10-3 TRBD1 17 CAISDLGTGPSTDTQYF TGTGCCATCAGTGATCTTGGGACAGGGCCTAGCACAGATACGCAGTATTTT
TRBJ2-2 . TRBV5-1 TRBD1 15 CASHLGQPNTGELFF TGCGCCAGTCACCTGGGACAGCCGAACACCGGGGAGCTGTTTTTT
TRBJ1-1 . TRBV29-1 . 11 CSVGDNGGAFF TGCAGCGTTGGTGACAACGGAGGAGCTTTCTTT
TRBJ2-7 once TRBV5-4 . 14 CASSFSGDRYEQYF TGTGCCAGCAGCTTTTCGGGGGACCGTTACGAGCAGTACTTC
TRBJ2-6 . TRBV4-1 TRBD2 19 CASSQLRLAGGTGANVLTF TGCGCCAGCAGCCAACTCAGACTAGCGGGGGGTACTGGGGCCAACGTCCTGACTTTC
TRBJ2-7 . TRBV28 TRBD1 15 CASSLLTTGDPEQYF TGTGCCAGCAGTTTACTGACCACAGGGGACCCCGAGCAGTACTTC
TRBJ1-1 . TRBV6-5 . 14 CASSYATVNTEAFF TGTGCCAGCAGTTATGCAACAGTGAACACTGAAGCTTTCTTT
TRBJ2-2 . TRBV7-9 . 14 CASSLTIWSGELFF TGTGCCAGCAGCCTGACAATCTGGTCCGGGGAGCTGTTTTTT
TRBJ2-5 . TRBV25-1 TRBD1 15 CASSEDKGAGETQYF TGTGCCAGCAGTGAGGATAAGGGGGCAGGGGAGACCCAGTACTTC
TRBJ1-2 once TRBV19 TRBD1 12 CASSTGTAGYTF TGTGCCAGTAGTACCGGGACAGCTGGCTACACCTTC
TRBJ2-1 . TRBV29-1 . 11 CSVETNSEQFF TGCAGCGTTGAAACGAACAGTGAGCAGTTCTTC
TRBJ1-1 . TRBV6-6 TRBD1 14 CASSYTSGGTEAFF TGTGCCAGCAGTTACACCTCAGGGGGCACTGAAGCTTTCTTT
TRBJ1-5 . TRBV6-6 . 16 CASSPGRSQGNQPQHF TGTGCCAGCAGTCCCGGGCGATCCCAGGGCAATCAGCCCCAGCATTTT
TRBJ1-1 . TRBV6-5 . 15 CASSYSSKPGTEAFF TGTGCCAGCAGTTACTCGTCCAAACCGGGCACTGAAGCTTTCTTT
TRBJ1-2 . TRBV11-2 . 12 CASSSTNYGYTF TGTGCCAGCAGCTCTACTAACTATGGCTACACCTTC
TRBJ1-3 . TRBV18 TRBD1 14 CASNKGASGNTIYF TGTGCCAGCAACAAGGGGGCATCTGGAAACACCATATATTTT